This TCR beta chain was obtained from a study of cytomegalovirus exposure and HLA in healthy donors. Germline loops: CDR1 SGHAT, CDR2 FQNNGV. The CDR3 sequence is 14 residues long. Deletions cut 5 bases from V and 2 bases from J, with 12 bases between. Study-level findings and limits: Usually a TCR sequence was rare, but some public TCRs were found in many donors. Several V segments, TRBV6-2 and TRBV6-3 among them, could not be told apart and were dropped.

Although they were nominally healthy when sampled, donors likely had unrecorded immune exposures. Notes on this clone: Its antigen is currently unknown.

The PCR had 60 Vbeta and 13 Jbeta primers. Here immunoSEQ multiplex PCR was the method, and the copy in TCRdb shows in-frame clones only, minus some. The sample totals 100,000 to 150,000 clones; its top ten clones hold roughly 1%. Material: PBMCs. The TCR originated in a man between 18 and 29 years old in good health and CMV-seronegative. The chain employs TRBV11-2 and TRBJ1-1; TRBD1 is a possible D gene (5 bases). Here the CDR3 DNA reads TGTGCCAGCAGCCAGGGTTGGGCAAACACTGAAGCTTTCTTT. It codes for CASSQGWANTEAFF.